These T cell receptor beta chains were read from a single sample in a study of blood T cell repertoires in COVID-19. Sequencing used immunoSEQ multiplex PCR; TCRdb keeps in-frame clones, though not all of them. The table includes over 150,000 clones, around 83% detected once. The sample comprised peripheral blood. The receptors come from a woman aged 55-70 years with acute or convalescent COVID-19. Both conserved end residues are part of each CDR3. Fields, in order: J gene, CDR3 length, V gene, D gene, CDR3 DNA, CDR3 protein. A D gene is named only where the DNA matches it firmly.

J: TRBJ2-1
length: 15
V: TRBV7-3
D: TRBD2
DNA: TGTGCCAGCAGCCAAGGCGGCGGGGGTATGAATGAGCAGTTCTTC
CDR3: CASSQGGGGMNEQFF

J: TRBJ1-6
length: 15
V: TRBV7-8
D: NA
DNA: TGTGCCAGCAGCTTAGTAGGCAGGGGTAATTCACCCCTCCACTTT
CDR3: CASSLVGRGNSPLHF

J: TRBJ1-2
length: 16
V: TRBV5-4
D: TRBD1
DNA: TGTGCCAGCAGCGCCCCAAACAGGGGGCTAGGATATGGCTACACCTTC
CDR3: CASSAPNRGLGYGYTF

J: TRBJ2-1
length: 13
V: TRBV7-3
D: TRBD2
DNA: TGTGCCAGCAGCTTACAGGGAGGGGATGAGCAGTTCTTC
CDR3: CASSLQGGDEQFF

J: TRBJ1-5
length: 15
V: TRBV19
D: TRBD1
DNA: TGTGCCAGTAGTTCCGGGACAGGGGGCGGATTGCCCCAGCATTTT
CDR3: CASSSGTGGGLPQHF

J: TRBJ2-2
length: 16
V: TRBV9
D: NA
DNA: TGTGCCAGCAGAGACGGGCGGACATCGAACACCGGGGAGCTGTTTTTT
CDR3: CASRDGRTSNTGELFF

J: TRBJ1-3
length: 15
V: TRBV5-1
D: TRBD1
DNA: TGCGCCAGCAGCCCGGGGGACAGAAGTGGAAACACCATATATTTT
CDR3: CASSPGDRSGNTIYF

J: TRBJ1-5
length: 14
V: TRBV5-5
D: TRBD1
DNA: TGTGCCAGCAGCCCGGGACAGGGAAGGCAGCCCCAGCATTTT
CDR3: CASSPGQGRQPQHF

J: TRBJ1-1
length: 14
V: TRBV6-5
D: NA
DNA: TGTGCCAGCAGGGGGTACACAGGTCACACTGAAGCTTTCTTT
CDR3: CASRGYTGHTEAFF

J: TRBJ2-5
length: 14
V: TRBV7-9
D: TRBD1
DNA: TGTGCCAGCAGCTTAGGGGGACAGCGGGAGACCCAGTACTTC
CDR3: CASSLGGQRETQYF